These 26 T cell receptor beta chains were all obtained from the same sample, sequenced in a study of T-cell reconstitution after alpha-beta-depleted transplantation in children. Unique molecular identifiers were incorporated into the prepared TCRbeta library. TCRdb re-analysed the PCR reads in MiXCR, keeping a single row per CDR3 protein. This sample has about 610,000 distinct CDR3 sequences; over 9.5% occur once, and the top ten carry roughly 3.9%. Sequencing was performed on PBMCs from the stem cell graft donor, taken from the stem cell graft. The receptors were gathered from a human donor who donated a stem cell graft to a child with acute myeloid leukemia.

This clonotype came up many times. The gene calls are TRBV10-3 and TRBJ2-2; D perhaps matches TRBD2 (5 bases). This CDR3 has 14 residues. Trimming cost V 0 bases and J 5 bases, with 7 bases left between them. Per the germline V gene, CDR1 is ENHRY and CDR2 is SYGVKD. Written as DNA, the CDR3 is TGTGCCATCAGTGAGTCGACTAAGACCGGGGAGCTGTTTTTT. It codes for CAISESTKTGELFF.

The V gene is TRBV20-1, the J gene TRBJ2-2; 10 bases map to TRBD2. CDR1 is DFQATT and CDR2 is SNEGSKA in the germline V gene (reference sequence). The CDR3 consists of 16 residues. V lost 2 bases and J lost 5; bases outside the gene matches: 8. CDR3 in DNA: TGCAGTGCTAGACGGGCTAGCGGGAGTGGAACCGGGGAGCTGTTTTTT. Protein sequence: CSARRASGSGTGELFF.

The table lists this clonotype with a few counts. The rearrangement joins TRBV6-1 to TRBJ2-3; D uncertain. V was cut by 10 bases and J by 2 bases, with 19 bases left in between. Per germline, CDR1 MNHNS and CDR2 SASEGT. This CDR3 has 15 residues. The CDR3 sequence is CATLPSLRPTDTQYF. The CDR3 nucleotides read TGTGCCACTCTGCCCAGCCTAAGGCCCACAGATACGCAGTATTTT.

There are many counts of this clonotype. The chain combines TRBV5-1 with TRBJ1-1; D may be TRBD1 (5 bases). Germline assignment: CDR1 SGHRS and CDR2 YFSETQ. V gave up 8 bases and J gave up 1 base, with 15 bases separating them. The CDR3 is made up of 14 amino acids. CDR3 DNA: TGCGCCAGTTTGTTGGGGGATAGGAACACTGAAGCTTTCTTT. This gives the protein CASLLGDRNTEAFF.

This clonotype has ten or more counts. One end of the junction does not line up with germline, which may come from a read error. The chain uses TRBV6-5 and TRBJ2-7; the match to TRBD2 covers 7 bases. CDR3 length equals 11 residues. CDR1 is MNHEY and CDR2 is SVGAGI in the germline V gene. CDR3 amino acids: CASSTKTSFHF. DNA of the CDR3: TGTGCCAGCAGTACCAAGACTAGCTTCCACTTC.

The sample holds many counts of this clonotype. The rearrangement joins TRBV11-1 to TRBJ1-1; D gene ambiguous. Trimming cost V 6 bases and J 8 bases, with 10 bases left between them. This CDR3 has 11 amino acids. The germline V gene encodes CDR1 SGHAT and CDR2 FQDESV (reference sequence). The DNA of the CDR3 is TGTGCCAGCAGTTACGACAAGGAAGCTTTCTTT. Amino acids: CASSYDKEAFF.

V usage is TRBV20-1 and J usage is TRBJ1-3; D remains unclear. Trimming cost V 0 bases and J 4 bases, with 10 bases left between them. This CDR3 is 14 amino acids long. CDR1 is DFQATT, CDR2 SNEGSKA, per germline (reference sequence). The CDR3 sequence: CSARDSGSGNTIYF. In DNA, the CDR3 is TGCAGTGCTAGAGATTCCGGGTCGGGAAACACCATATATTTT.

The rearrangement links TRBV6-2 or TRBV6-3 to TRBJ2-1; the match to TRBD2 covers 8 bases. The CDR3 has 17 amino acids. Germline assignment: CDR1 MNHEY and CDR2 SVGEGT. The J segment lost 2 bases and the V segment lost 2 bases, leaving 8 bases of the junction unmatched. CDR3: CASSYLHLAGAYNEQFF. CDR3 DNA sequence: TGTGCCAGCAGTTACCTACACCTAGCGGGTGCCTACAATGAGCAGTTCTTC.

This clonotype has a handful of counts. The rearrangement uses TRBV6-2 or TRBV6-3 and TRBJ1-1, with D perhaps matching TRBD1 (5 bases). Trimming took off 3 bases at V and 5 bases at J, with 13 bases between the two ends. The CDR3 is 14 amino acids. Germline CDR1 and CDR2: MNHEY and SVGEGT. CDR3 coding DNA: TGTGCCAGCAGTTATCTGCAGGGAGGGACTGAAGCTTTCTTT. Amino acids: CASSYLQGGTEAFF.

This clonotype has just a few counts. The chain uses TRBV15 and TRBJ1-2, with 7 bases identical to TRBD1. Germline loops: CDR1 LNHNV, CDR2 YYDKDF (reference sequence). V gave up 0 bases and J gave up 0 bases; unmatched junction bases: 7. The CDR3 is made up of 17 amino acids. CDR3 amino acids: CATSRDRLQGTNYGYTF. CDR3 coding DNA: TGTGCCACCAGCAGAGATCGCTTACAGGGGACTAACTATGGCTACACCTTC.

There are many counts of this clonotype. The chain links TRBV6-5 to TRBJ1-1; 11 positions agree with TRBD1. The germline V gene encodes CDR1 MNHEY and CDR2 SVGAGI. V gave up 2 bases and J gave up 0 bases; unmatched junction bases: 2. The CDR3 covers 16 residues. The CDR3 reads CASSYGTGGMNTEAFF. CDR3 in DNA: TGTGCCAGCAGTTACGGGACAGGGGGTATGAACACTGAAGCTTTCTTT.

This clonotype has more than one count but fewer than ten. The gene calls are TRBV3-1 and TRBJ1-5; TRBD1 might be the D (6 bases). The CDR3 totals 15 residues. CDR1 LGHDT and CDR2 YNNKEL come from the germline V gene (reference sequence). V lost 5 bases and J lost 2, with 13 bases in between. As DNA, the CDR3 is TGTGCCAGCAGCGCGCAGGGGAGAGGCAATCAGCCCCAGCATTTT. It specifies CASSAQGRGNQPQHF.

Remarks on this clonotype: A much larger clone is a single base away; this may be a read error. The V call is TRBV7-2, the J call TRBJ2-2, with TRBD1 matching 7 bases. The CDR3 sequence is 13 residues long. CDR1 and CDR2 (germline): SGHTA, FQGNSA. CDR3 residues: CASQGMNTGKLFF. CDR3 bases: TGTGCTTCACAGGGGATGAACACCGGGAAGCTGTTTTTT.

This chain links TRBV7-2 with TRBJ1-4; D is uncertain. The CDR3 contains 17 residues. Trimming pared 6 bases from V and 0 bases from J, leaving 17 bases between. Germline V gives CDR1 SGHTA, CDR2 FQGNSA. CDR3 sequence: CASSQRARTATNEKLFF. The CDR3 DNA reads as TGTGCCAGCAGTCAAAGGGCCCGGACCGCAACTAATGAAAAACTGTTTTTT.

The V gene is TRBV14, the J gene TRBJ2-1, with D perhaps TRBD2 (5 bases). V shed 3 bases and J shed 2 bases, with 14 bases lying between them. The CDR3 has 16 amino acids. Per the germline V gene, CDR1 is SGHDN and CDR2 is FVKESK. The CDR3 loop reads CASSQLSGNTYNEQFF. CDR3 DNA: TGTGCCAGCAGCCAGCTGAGCGGCAACACCTACAATGAGCAGTTCTTC.

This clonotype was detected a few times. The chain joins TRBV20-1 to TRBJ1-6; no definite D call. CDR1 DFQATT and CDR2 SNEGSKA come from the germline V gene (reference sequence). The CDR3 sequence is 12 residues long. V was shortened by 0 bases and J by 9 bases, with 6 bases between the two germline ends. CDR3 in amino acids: CSARDPPSPLHF. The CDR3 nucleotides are TGCAGTGCTAGAGACCCCCCTTCACCCCTCCACTTT.

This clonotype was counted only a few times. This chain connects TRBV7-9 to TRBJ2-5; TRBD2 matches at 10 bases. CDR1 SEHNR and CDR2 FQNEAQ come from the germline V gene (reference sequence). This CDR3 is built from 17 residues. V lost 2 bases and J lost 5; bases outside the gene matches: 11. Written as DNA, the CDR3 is TGTGCCAGCAGCTTACCCACCTCCGGGACTAGCGAGGAGACCCAGTACTTC. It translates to CASSLPTSGTSEETQYF.

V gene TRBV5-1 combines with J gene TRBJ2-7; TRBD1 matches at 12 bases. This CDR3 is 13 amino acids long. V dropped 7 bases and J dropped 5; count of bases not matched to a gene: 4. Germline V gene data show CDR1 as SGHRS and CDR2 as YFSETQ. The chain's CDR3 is CASWDRGRDEQYF. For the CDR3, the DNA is TGCGCCAGCTGGGACAGGGGGCGGGACGAGCAGTACTTC.

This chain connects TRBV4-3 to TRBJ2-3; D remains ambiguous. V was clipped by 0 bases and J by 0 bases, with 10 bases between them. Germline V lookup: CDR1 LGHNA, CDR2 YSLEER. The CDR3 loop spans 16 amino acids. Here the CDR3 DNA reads TGCGCCAGCAGCCAAGAAGCACAGATTAGCACAGATACGCAGTATTTT. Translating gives CASSQEAQISTDTQYF.

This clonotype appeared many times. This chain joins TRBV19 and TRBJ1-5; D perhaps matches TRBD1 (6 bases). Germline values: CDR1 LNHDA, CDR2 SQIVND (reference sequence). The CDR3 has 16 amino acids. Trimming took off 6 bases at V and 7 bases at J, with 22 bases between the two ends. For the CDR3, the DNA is TGTGCCAGTAGCCCCATAGGGATTTTCAGGGGCCAGCCCCAGCATTTT. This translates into CASSPIGIFRGQPQHF.

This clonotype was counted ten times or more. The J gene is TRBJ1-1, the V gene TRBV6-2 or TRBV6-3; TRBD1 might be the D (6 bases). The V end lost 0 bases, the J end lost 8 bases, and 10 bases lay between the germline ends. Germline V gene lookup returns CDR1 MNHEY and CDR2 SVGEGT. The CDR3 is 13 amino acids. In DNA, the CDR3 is TGTGCCAGCAGTTACTCCTTCGGACAGGAAGCTTTCTTT. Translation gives CASSYSFGQEAFF.

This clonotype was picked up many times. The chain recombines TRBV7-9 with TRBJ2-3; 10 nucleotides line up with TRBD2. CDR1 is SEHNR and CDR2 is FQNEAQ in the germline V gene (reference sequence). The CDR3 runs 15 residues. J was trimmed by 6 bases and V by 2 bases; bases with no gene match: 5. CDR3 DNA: TGTGCCAGCAGCTTAACTAGCGGGGCGTCGGATACGCAGTATTTT. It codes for CASSLTSGASDTQYF.

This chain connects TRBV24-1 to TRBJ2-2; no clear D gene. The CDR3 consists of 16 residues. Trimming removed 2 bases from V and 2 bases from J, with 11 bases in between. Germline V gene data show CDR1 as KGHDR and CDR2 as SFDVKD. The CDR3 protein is CATSDSRLGNTGELFF. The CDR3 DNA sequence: TGTGCCACCAGTGATTCCCGACTCGGAAACACCGGGGAGCTGTTTTTT.

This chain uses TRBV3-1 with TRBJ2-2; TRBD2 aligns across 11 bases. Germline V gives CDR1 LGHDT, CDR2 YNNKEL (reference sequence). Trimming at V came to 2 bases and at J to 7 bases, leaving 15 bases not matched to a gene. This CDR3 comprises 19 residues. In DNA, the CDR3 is TGTGCCAGCAGCCAATGGACCTCTAGCGGGAGGTCAGGGGTCGGGGAGCTGTTTTTT. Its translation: CASSQWTSSGRSGVGELFF. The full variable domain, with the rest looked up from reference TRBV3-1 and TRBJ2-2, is DTAVSQTPKYLVTQMGNDKSIKCEQNLGHDTMYWYKQDSKKFLKIMFSYNNKELIINETVPNRFSPKSPDKAHLNLHINSLELGDSAVYFCASSQWTSSGRSGVGELFFGEGSRLTVL.

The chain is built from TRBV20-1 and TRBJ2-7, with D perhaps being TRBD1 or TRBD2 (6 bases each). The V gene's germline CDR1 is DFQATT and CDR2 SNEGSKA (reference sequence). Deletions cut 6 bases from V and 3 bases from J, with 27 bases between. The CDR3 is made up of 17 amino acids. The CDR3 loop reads CSAPRRLTGAEIYEQYF. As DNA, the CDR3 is TGCAGTGCCCCCCGGCGACTCACGGGGGCGGAGATCTACGAGCAGTACTTC.

The CDR3 DNA reads as TGTGCCAGCAGCCGACCTCAGAGGGGAGTGTACTTC. Its translation is CASSRPQRGVYF. The rearrangement uses TRBV21-1 and TRBJ2-7; TRBD1 was called by the table and not checked on the DNA. TRBV21-1 is a documented pseudogene. CDR3 length: 12 residues.